The rows below give T cell receptor beta chains drawn from one sample of a study of naive and memory T cell subsets. One entry per CDR3 protein, called by TCRdb with MiXCR from the UMI-ligation and nested PCR reads. The sample shows more than 120,000 distinct CDR3 sequences, approximately 21% of them seen only once. The sample comprised naive CD8+ T cells from blood. These receptors all come from a human donor in good health. The conserved cysteine and the conserved F or W are not part of the CDR3 here.

TRBV27	TRBJ2-1	ASTDRSPYNEQF
TRBV6-5	TRBJ2-1	ASSSIGNEQF
TRBV29-1	TRBJ2-7	SVWGEVSYEQY
TRBV29-1	TRBJ2-7	SVEQGIGYEQY
TRBV9	TRBJ1-2	ASSDPQRLPNYGYT
TRBV20-1	TRBJ2-1	SATGTSRSIRSYNEQF
TRBV7-9	TRBJ1-2	ATKDRELNYGYT
TRBV5-1	TRBJ2-7	ASSSDTERYEQY
TRBV15	TRBJ2-2	ATSRDLDTGELF
TRBV28	TRBJ2-7	ASTGYSYEQY
TRBV12-5	TRBJ2-1	ASGLLRTGGTVDEQF
TRBV13	TRBJ1-1	ASNLGGRTEAF
TRBV27	TRBJ1-6	ASSLDRGVNSPLH
TRBV12-3/TRBV12-4	TRBJ2-7	ASRTEGVGKNEQY
TRBV29-1	TRBJ2-2	SAGTNLGELF
TRBV11-2	TRBJ1-1	ASSQMDRGTEAF
TRBV15	TRBJ2-7	ATSRGRDSNPYEQY
TRBV6-5	TRBJ2-5	ASSSGQGPVTQY
TRBV29-1	TRBJ2-1	SDWVGLAYNEQF
TRBV2	TRBJ2-7	ASSDRAGPPYEQY
TRBV28	TRBJ2-7	ASDDGRTSYEQY
TRBV28	TRBJ2-7	ASSSLGLGYEQY
TRBV18	TRBJ2-7	ASSPPTGGNYEQY
TRBV30	TRBJ1-1	AWSWDSVANTEAF
TRBV12-3/TRBV12-4	TRBJ2-3	ACSSGTGAPQY
TRBV25-1	TRBJ2-7	ASSDPDYEQY
TRBV7-7	TRBJ2-5	ASSARQGRQETQY
TRBV5-6	TRBJ1-1	ASTLDPGTAEAF
TRBV14	TRBJ1-1	ASSQDLALRAF
TRBV9	TRBJ2-1	ASSVKGLAHYNEQF
TRBV9	TRBJ2-7	ASSVGSGRSEQY
TRBV9	TRBJ2-3	ASSVQGLATNTQY
TRBV3-1	TRBJ2-6	ASRSTDLNSGANVLT
TRBV7-8	TRBJ2-5	ASSLRTHQETQY
TRBV2	TRBJ1-1	ASSGTEAF
TRBV28	TRBJ2-7	ASSLGRQYEQY
TRBV12-5	TRBJ1-1	ASGSLLNPDSVGPDTEAF
TRBV6-2/TRBV6-3	TRBJ2-1	ASSSTIHEQF
TRBV5-1	TRBJ2-3	ASSLEVSPDTQY
TRBV14	TRBJ2-1	ASSQDRQGASEQF
TRBV6-2/TRBV6-3	TRBJ2-5	ASSYPETQY
TRBV4-1	TRBJ2-1	ASSHPGGLSYNEQF